This T cell receptor beta chain was obtained from a study of blood T cell repertoires in COVID-19. Study at large: Sites across the United States, Italy and Spain contributed samples from acute and convalescent COVID-19.

As processed by the authors: Amplification from reference gene primers served as the basis for estimated nucleated cell counts. Only in-frame clones appear in the TCRdb table, and some are missing; sequencing was by immunoSEQ multiplex PCR. That table is the source of V, J and clone size, and D and trimming were worked out from the DNA. The data show 87,000 or so clones, about 92% seen once. This clone turned up a few times. In Seattle, patients joined the study during active infection and were tracked longitudinally. The sequence came from a man younger than 30 with COVID-19, enrolled during active disease. Sequenced sample: peripheral blood.

The CDR3 sequence: CAISADRDGQPQHF. CDR3 DNA: TGTGCCATCAGTGCCGACAGGGACGGACAGCCCCAGCATTTT. The chain joins TRBV10-3 to TRBJ1-5, with 7 bases matching TRBD1. The trim removed 4 bases at V and 7 bases at J, leaving 7 bases unmatched. Per germline, CDR1 ENHRY and CDR2 SYGVKD. The CDR3 has 14 amino acids.